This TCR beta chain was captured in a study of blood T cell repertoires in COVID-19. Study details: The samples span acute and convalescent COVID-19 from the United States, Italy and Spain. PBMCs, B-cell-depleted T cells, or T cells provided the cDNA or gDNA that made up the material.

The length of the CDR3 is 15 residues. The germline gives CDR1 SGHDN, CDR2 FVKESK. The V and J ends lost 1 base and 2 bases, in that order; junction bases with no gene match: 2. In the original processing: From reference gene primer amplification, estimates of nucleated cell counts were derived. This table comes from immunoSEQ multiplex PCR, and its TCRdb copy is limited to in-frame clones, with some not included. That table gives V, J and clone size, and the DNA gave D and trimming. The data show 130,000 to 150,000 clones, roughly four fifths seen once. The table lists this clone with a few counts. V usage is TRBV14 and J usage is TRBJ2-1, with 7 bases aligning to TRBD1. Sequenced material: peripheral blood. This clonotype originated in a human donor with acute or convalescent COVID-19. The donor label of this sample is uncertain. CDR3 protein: CASSQGQGAYNEQFF. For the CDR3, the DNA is TGTGCCAGCAGCCAAGGGCAGGGGGCCTACAATGAGCAGTTCTTC.